The rows below give T cell receptor beta chains drawn from one sample of a study of vaccination and CD4 T cells after COVID-19. No antigens are known for them. MiXCR, applied by TCRdb to the PCR reads, yields one record per CDR3 protein. This sample has 8,000 or so distinct CDR3 sequences, with roughly 32% found just once. The sample consisted of CD4+ T cells from blood, cultured in vitro. Receptors originate from a human donor in good health. Both conserved end residues are part of each CDR3. The order of the fields is V gene, clone size, J gene, D gene, CDR3 protein, CDR3 DNA. D genes are given only for firm matches. Not all rows give a size; the values are once, few, many and, for expanded clones, a class.

v_call: TRBV11-2
clone_size: .
j_call: TRBJ2-5
d_call: .
cdr3_aa: CASSLDETQYF
cdr3_nt: TGTGCCAGCAGCTTAGATGAGACCCAGTACTTC

v_call: TRBV2
clone_size: few
j_call: TRBJ2-7
d_call: .
cdr3_aa: CASSDGVWGSYEQYF
cdr3_nt: TGTGCCAGCAGTGACGGGGTGTGGGGTTCCTACGAGCAGTACTTC

v_call: TRBV29-1
clone_size: .
j_call: TRBJ2-3
d_call: TRBD1
cdr3_aa: CSVSTGTGGTDTQYF
cdr3_nt: TGCAGCGTTTCCACCGGGACAGGGGGCACAGATACGCAGTATTTT

v_call: TRBV19
clone_size: .
j_call: TRBJ2-7
d_call: TRBD1
cdr3_aa: CASSTGQGSYEQYF
cdr3_nt: TGTGCCAGTAGTACCGGACAGGGCTCCTACGAGCAGTACTTC

v_call: TRBV20-1
clone_size: .
j_call: TRBJ2-2
d_call: TRBD2
cdr3_aa: CSARTSAPSGELFF
cdr3_nt: TGCAGTGCCCGGACTAGCGCTCCTTCCGGGGAGCTGTTTTTT

v_call: TRBV30
clone_size: few
j_call: TRBJ1-2
d_call: .
cdr3_aa: CAWSVGAPTDYTF
cdr3_nt: TGTGCCTGGAGTGTGGGGGCGCCGACCGACTACACCTTC

v_call: TRBV15
clone_size: .
j_call: TRBJ2-7
d_call: .
cdr3_aa: CATSRGSDSPYEQYF
cdr3_nt: TGTGCCACCAGCAGAGGGAGTGACTCCCCCTACGAGCAGTACTTC

v_call: TRBV5-4
clone_size: .
j_call: TRBJ2-6
d_call: .
cdr3_aa: CASSLTRAAGANVLTF
cdr3_nt: TGTGCCAGCAGCTTGACCAGGGCCGCCGGGGCCAACGTCCTGACTTTC

v_call: TRBV10-3
clone_size: few
j_call: TRBJ2-7
d_call: TRBD2
cdr3_aa: CAAYPGLAGGTEQYF
cdr3_nt: TGTGCCGCCTATCCGGGACTAGCGGGAGGGACCGAGCAGTACTTC

v_call: TRBV4-3
clone_size: .
j_call: TRBJ2-3
d_call: .
cdr3_aa: CASSQDHRGLGTDTQYF
cdr3_nt: TGCGCCAGCAGCCAAGATCACCGGGGACTTGGCACAGATACGCAGTATTTT

v_call: TRBV7-3
clone_size: .
j_call: TRBJ2-2
d_call: TRBD2
cdr3_aa: CASSFRGRGAGELFF
cdr3_nt: TGTGCCAGCAGCTTCCGCGGGAGAGGGGCCGGGGAGCTGTTTTTT

v_call: TRBV20-1
clone_size: few
j_call: TRBJ2-3
d_call: TRBD2
cdr3_aa: CSAPSGSLTDTQYF
cdr3_nt: TGCAGTGCCCCTAGCGGGAGTTTAACAGATACGCAGTATTTT

v_call: TRBV6-1
clone_size: .
j_call: TRBJ2-7
d_call: .
cdr3_aa: CASSGDLGRGVSAFYEQYF
cdr3_nt: TGTGCCAGCAGTGGCGACCTCGGAAGGGGAGTTAGCGCCTTCTACGAGCAGTACTTC

v_call: TRBV20-1
clone_size: .
j_call: TRBJ2-2
d_call: .
cdr3_aa: CSARAPARAGELFF
cdr3_nt: TGCAGTGCTAGAGCCCCCGCGAGGGCCGGGGAGCTGTTTTTT

v_call: TRBV6-1
clone_size: few
j_call: TRBJ1-1
d_call: TRBD1
cdr3_aa: CASRTDRDNTEAFF
cdr3_nt: TGTGCCAGCAGAACAGACAGGGACAACACTGAAGCTTTCTTT

v_call: TRBV25-1
clone_size: few
j_call: TRBJ1-5
d_call: .
cdr3_aa: CASSASGNQPQHF
cdr3_nt: TGTGCCAGCAGCGCCTCGGGGAATCAGCCCCAGCATTTT

v_call: TRBV24-1
clone_size: .
j_call: TRBJ2-3
d_call: .
cdr3_aa: CATGTLTDTQYF
cdr3_nt: TGTGCCACTGGAACCCTCACAGATACGCAGTATTTT

v_call: TRBV15
clone_size: .
j_call: TRBJ1-3
d_call: .
cdr3_aa: CATSPRSGNTIYF
cdr3_nt: TGTGCCACCAGCCCCCGCTCTGGAAACACCATATATTTT

v_call: TRBV2
clone_size: .
j_call: TRBJ2-5
d_call: TRBD1
cdr3_aa: CASNPTGVMETQYF
cdr3_nt: TGTGCCAGCAACCCGACAGGGGTAATGGAGACCCAGTACTTC

v_call: TRBV11-2
clone_size: few
j_call: TRBJ2-7
d_call: .
cdr3_aa: CASSPDLRGGYEQYF
cdr3_nt: TGTGCCAGCAGCCCCGACCTTAGAGGAGGCTACGAGCAGTACTTC

v_call: TRBV19
clone_size: .
j_call: TRBJ2-7
d_call: .
cdr3_aa: CASSNRAYEQYF
cdr3_nt: TGTGCCAGTAGTAACCGGGCTTACGAGCAGTACTTC

v_call: TRBV20-1
clone_size: .
j_call: TRBJ2-2
d_call: .
cdr3_aa: CSARQGTYTGELFF
cdr3_nt: TGCAGTGCTAGACAGGGGACGTACACCGGGGAGCTGTTTTTT

v_call: TRBV20-1
clone_size: .
j_call: TRBJ2-5
d_call: TRBD2
cdr3_aa: CSARPASGGETQYF
cdr3_nt: TGCAGTGCTAGGCCGGCTAGCGGGGGAGAGACCCAGTACTTC

v_call: TRBV6-1
clone_size: .
j_call: TRBJ1-5
d_call: .
cdr3_aa: CASRRTKGNQPQHF
cdr3_nt: TGTGCCAGCAGAAGAACGAAAGGCAATCAGCCCCAGCATTTT

v_call: TRBV20-1
clone_size: medium-sized
j_call: TRBJ2-5
d_call: .
cdr3_aa: CSALGAQETQYF
cdr3_nt: TGCAGTGCCCTGGGGGCACAAGAGACCCAGTACTTC

v_call: TRBV2
clone_size: .
j_call: TRBJ1-2
d_call: .
cdr3_aa: CASSEGVRGGEYGYTF
cdr3_nt: TGTGCCAGCAGTGAAGGGGTCAGGGGAGGAGAATATGGCTACACCTTC

v_call: TRBV2
clone_size: large
j_call: TRBJ1-6
d_call: .
cdr3_aa: CASRGTGSPLHF
cdr3_nt: TGTGCCAGCAGGGGAACAGGCTCACCCCTCCACTTT

v_call: TRBV20-1
clone_size: .
j_call: TRBJ1-6
d_call: .
cdr3_aa: CSARQGSSYNSPLHF
cdr3_nt: TGCAGTGCTAGACAGGGTAGCTCCTATAATTCACCCCTCCACTTT

v_call: TRBV7-9
clone_size: .
j_call: TRBJ1-2
d_call: TRBD1
cdr3_aa: CASSGRNAGTGEGYTF
cdr3_nt: TGTGCCAGCAGCGGACGAAACGCCGGGACAGGGGAAGGCTACACCTTC

v_call: TRBV2
clone_size: medium-sized
j_call: TRBJ1-2
d_call: .
cdr3_aa: CASSAIRDAARHTF
cdr3_nt: TGTGCCAGCAGTGCCATCCGGGATGCCGCCCGTCACACCTTC

v_call: TRBV6-1
clone_size: .
j_call: TRBJ2-7
d_call: .
cdr3_aa: CASDRGGGEQYF
cdr3_nt: TGTGCCAGCGACAGGGGAGGGGGCGAGCAGTACTTC

v_call: TRBV5-4
clone_size: .
j_call: TRBJ1-2
d_call: .
cdr3_aa: CASSSGSQYGYTF
cdr3_nt: TGTGCCAGCAGCTCCGGGTCCCAATATGGCTACACCTTC

v_call: TRBV7-6
clone_size: few
j_call: TRBJ2-3
d_call: TRBD2
cdr3_aa: CASSPAVGRAPDTQYF
cdr3_nt: TGTGCCAGCAGCCCCGCTGTCGGGAGGGCCCCAGATACGCAGTATTTT

v_call: TRBV21-1
clone_size: .
j_call: TRBJ2-1
d_call: .
cdr3_aa: CASRFGLAGSNEQFF
cdr3_nt: TGTGCCAGCAGATTCGGACTAGCGGGTAGCAATGAGCAGTTCTTC

v_call: TRBV5-6
clone_size: .
j_call: TRBJ1-2
d_call: .
cdr3_aa: CASSLTMGYGYTF
cdr3_nt: TGTGCCAGCAGCTTGACTATGGGGTATGGCTACACCTTC

v_call: TRBV29-1
clone_size: few
j_call: TRBJ1-2
d_call: TRBD1
cdr3_aa: CSVGNRGPYGYTF
cdr3_nt: TGCAGCGTGGGTAACAGGGGGCCGTATGGCTACACCTTC

v_call: TRBV7-2
clone_size: few
j_call: TRBJ2-7
d_call: .
cdr3_aa: CASSFPGSYEQYF
cdr3_nt: TGTGCCAGCAGCTTCCCCGGGTCCTACGAGCAGTACTTC

v_call: TRBV19
clone_size: .
j_call: TRBJ1-1
d_call: TRBD1
cdr3_aa: CASRDGTGGGEAFF
cdr3_nt: TGTGCCAGTAGGGATGGTACAGGGGGCGGTGAAGCTTTCTTT

v_call: TRBV28
clone_size: .
j_call: TRBJ1-5
d_call: .
cdr3_aa: CASSAGHSNQPQHF
cdr3_nt: TGTGCCAGCAGTGCCGGACATAGCAATCAGCCCCAGCATTTT

v_call: TRBV6-5
clone_size: .
j_call: TRBJ2-7
d_call: TRBD2
cdr3_aa: CASSYGAGEESYEQYF
cdr3_nt: TGTGCCAGCAGTTACGGGGCGGGAGAGGAATCCTACGAGCAGTACTTC

v_call: TRBV5-4
clone_size: .
j_call: TRBJ2-6
d_call: .
cdr3_aa: CASSRDILSGANVLTF
cdr3_nt: TGTGCCAGCAGTCGGGACATCCTCTCTGGGGCCAACGTCCTGACTTTC

v_call: TRBV30
clone_size: few
j_call: TRBJ2-1
d_call: .
cdr3_aa: CAWRLGNPEQFF
cdr3_nt: TGTGCCTGGAGGCTTGGCAACCCGGAGCAGTTCTTC

v_call: TRBV11-1
clone_size: .
j_call: TRBJ1-5
d_call: .
cdr3_aa: CASSLTPDSNQPQHF
cdr3_nt: TGTGCCAGCAGCTTAACGCCGGATAGCAATCAGCCCCAGCATTTT

v_call: TRBV7-3
clone_size: few
j_call: TRBJ2-1
d_call: TRBD1
cdr3_aa: CASSSDRVNNEQFF
cdr3_nt: TGTGCCAGCAGCTCGGACAGGGTGAACAATGAGCAGTTCTTC

v_call: TRBV24-1
clone_size: few
j_call: TRBJ1-2
d_call: .
cdr3_aa: CATSGEKGYGYTF
cdr3_nt: TGTGCCACCAGTGGAGAAAAAGGCTATGGCTACACCTTC

v_call: TRBV6-5
clone_size: .
j_call: TRBJ1-1
d_call: .
cdr3_aa: CASSLKGGSDTEAFF
cdr3_nt: TGTGCCAGCAGTTTGAAGGGGGGGTCAGACACTGAAGCTTTCTTT

v_call: TRBV7-2
clone_size: .
j_call: TRBJ1-2
d_call: .
cdr3_aa: CASSRFSSDSRLNGYTF
cdr3_nt: TGTGCCAGCAGCCGCTTTAGTTCGGACAGTAGGCTCAATGGCTACACCTTC

v_call: TRBV29-1
clone_size: few
j_call: TRBJ1-1
d_call: .
cdr3_aa: CSVEVGRGNTEAFF
cdr3_nt: TGCAGCGTTGAAGTAGGCAGGGGGAACACTGAAGCTTTCTTT

v_call: TRBV7-9
clone_size: .
j_call: TRBJ2-7
d_call: .
cdr3_aa: CASSSDFRLDYEQYF
cdr3_nt: TGTGCCAGCAGCTCGGACTTTCGGCTGGACTACGAGCAGTACTTC

v_call: TRBV20-1
clone_size: .
j_call: TRBJ1-1
d_call: .
cdr3_aa: CSASRGAMNTEAFF
cdr3_nt: TGCAGTGCTAGCCGGGGGGCCATGAACACTGAAGCTTTCTTT

v_call: TRBV7-2
clone_size: .
j_call: TRBJ2-3
d_call: TRBD1
cdr3_aa: CASSYPGQGPDTQYF
cdr3_nt: TGTGCCAGCAGCTACCCAGGACAGGGGCCAGATACGCAGTATTTT

v_call: TRBV18
clone_size: .
j_call: TRBJ1-2
d_call: TRBD1
cdr3_aa: CASSPPDRGGYTF
cdr3_nt: TGTGCCAGCTCACCGCCCGACAGGGGTGGCTACACCTTC

v_call: TRBV20-1
clone_size: medium-sized
j_call: TRBJ1-1
d_call: TRBD1
cdr3_aa: CSAPRTGGANTEAFF
cdr3_nt: TGCAGTGCTCCTCGGACAGGGGGAGCGAACACTGAAGCTTTCTTT

v_call: TRBV7-9
clone_size: .
j_call: TRBJ1-2
d_call: .
cdr3_aa: CASSLEVGSGTYGYTF
cdr3_nt: TGTGCCAGCAGCTTAGAAGTAGGTTCAGGGACCTATGGCTACACCTTC

v_call: TRBV28
clone_size: .
j_call: TRBJ2-7
d_call: .
cdr3_aa: CASSLPGRDEQYF
cdr3_nt: TGTGCCAGCAGTTTACCGGGTAGGGACGAGCAGTACTTC

v_call: TRBV7-2
clone_size: few
j_call: TRBJ2-5
d_call: .
cdr3_aa: CASSLTGLETQYF
cdr3_nt: TGTGCCAGCAGCTTAACCGGGTTAGAGACCCAGTACTTC